One sample yielded the 18 T cell receptor beta chains listed below, sequenced in a study of blood T cells in healthy people across ages. Sample-barcoded 5' priming and a J-beta primer mix drove a second PCR of roughly 6 to 12 cycles. Via MiXCR, TCRdb re-called the 5' RACE reads, giving one row per CDR3 protein. The sample carries 1.6 million or so distinct CDR3 sequences, around 35% recorded once. Sequenced: blood. Receptors were obtained from a woman in her 30s in good health.

V is TRBV5-1 and J is TRBJ2-3; unclear D gene. Trimming cost V 5 bases and J 0 bases, with 19 bases left between them. The CDR3 totals 17 residues. Germline V CDR1 and CDR2: SGHRS, YFSETQ. CDR3: CASRYRITKSSTDTQYF. The CDR3 nucleotides read TGCGCCAGCAGATACCGAATCACGAAATCTAGCACAGATACGCAGTATTTT.

This clonotype was found a few times. The CDR3 sequence: CASSARTSAGDEQFF. CDR3 nucleotides: TGTGCCAGCAGTGCAAGGACTAGCGCGGGGGATGAGCAGTTCTTC. The chain uses TRBV6-1 and TRBJ2-1; TRBD2 agrees at 9 bases. The V segment lost 4 bases and the J segment 8 bases; nucleotides outside the gene matches: 9. CDR3 length: 15 amino acids. Germline V gives CDR1 MNHNS, CDR2 SASEGT.

V usage is TRBV20-1 and J usage is TRBJ2-7; 7 positions match TRBD1. V shed 5 bases and J 9 bases; nucleotides not matched to a gene: 7. Germline V lookup: CDR1 DFQATT, CDR2 SNEGSKA (reference sequence). There are 11 residues in the CDR3. This CDR3 reads CSAPGQAGQYF. CDR3 nucleotide sequence: TGCAGTGCTCCCGGACAGGCCGGGCAGTACTTC.

This chain links TRBV14 with TRBJ1-4; no reliable D call. The CDR3 has 15 amino acids. V lost 0 bases and J lost 7, with 12 bases in between. CDR1 and CDR2 (germline): SGHDN, FVKESK. CDR3 protein: CASSQDWGLGEKLFF. CDR3 bases: TGTGCCAGCAGCCAAGATTGGGGATTGGGTGAAAAACTGTTTTTT.

The chain carries TRBV2 and TRBJ2-3; D is ambiguous. The CDR3 is made up of 13 amino acids. V was cut by 9 bases and J by 2 bases, with 12 bases left in between. Germline V gene data show CDR1 as SNHLY and CDR2 as FYNNEI. The CDR3 reads CASAPYFTDTQYF. The DNA for the CDR3 is TGTGCCAGTGCCCCATATTTCACAGATACGCAGTATTTT.

V is TRBV2 and J is TRBJ2-7, with a tentative D call TRBD2 (6 bases). V was clipped by 6 bases and J by 2 bases, with 14 bases between them. The CDR3 is 14 residues long. CDR1 is SNHLY and CDR2 is FYNNEI in the germline V gene. The CDR3 coding sequence is TGTGCCAGCAGGGGAGGCAACAGAGCCTACGAGCAGTACTTC. It translates to CASRGGNRAYEQYF.

Only one count was recorded for this clonotype. At one boundary the junction diverges from the germline segment, which might be a read error. The chain combines TRBV10-3 with TRBJ1-2, with TRBD1 identical over 8 bases. CDR1 and CDR2 from the germline V gene are ENHRY and SYGVKD. CDR3 size: 15 residues. CDR3 residues: CAVSDGDRLRDGYTF. CDR3 DNA: TGTGCCGTCAGTGATGGGGACAGGTTAAGGGATGGCTACACCTTC.

The chain employs TRBV10-3 and TRBJ2-6; 7 bases map to TRBD1. J gave up 4 bases and V 3 bases, and 6 bases lay outside the gene matches. There are 16 residues in the CDR3. Per germline, CDR1 ENHRY and CDR2 SYGVKD. The CDR3 nucleotides are TGTGCCATCAGTGAACAGGGGACGCGAGGGGCCAACGTCCTGACTTTC. As protein: CAISEQGTRGANVLTF.

This clonotype was counted a few times. V gene TRBV3-1 combines with J gene TRBJ2-3; TRBD2 matches 10 bases. CDR1 LGHDT and CDR2 YNNKEL come from the germline V gene (reference sequence). V lost 1 base, J lost 0 bases, and 7 bases stayed unmatched. The CDR3 is 18 amino acids. CDR3 protein: CASSQVSSGGFSTDTQYF. The CDR3 nucleotides read TGTGCCAGCAGCCAAGTTTCTAGCGGGGGATTTAGCACAGATACGCAGTATTTT.

In this sample, this clonotype turned up a few times. The rearrangement joins TRBV5-5 to TRBJ2-1; D possibly corresponds to TRBD2 (6 bases). The CDR3 runs 13 residues. Germline V CDR1 and CDR2: SGHKS, YYEKEE (reference sequence). With 8 bases removed from V and 6 bases from J, the gap between germline ends came to 15 bases. The CDR3 spells CASTSGHSNEQFF. The CDR3 nucleotides are TGTGCCAGTACGAGCGGGCACTCCAATGAGCAGTTCTTC.

The V gene is TRBV9, the J gene TRBJ2-7; 9 bases fit TRBD2. In germline, CDR1 is SGDLS, CDR2 YYNGEE. After removal of 3 bases from V and 5 bases from J, the junction contained 3 bases not matched to a gene. CDR3 length: 13 residues. CDR3 protein: CASSGGGGHEQYF. The CDR3 nucleotides read TGTGCCAGCAGCGGCGGGGGGGGTCACGAGCAGTACTTC.

The gene calls are TRBV20-1 and TRBJ1-2; maybe TRBD1 (5 bases). The CDR3 covers 16 residues. Trimming pared 0 bases from V and 3 bases from J, leaving 17 bases between. In germline, CDR1 is DFQATT, CDR2 SNEGSKA (reference sequence). CDR3: CSARDGWGPIDYGYTF. The CDR3 DNA sequence: TGCAGTGCTAGAGACGGTTGGGGACCGATCGACTATGGCTACACCTTC.

The sample holds many counts of this clonotype. V and J are TRBV10-3 and TRBJ2-7, with TRBD2 matching 8 bases. Germline CDR1 is ENHRY and CDR2 is SYGVKD. The CDR3 is 15 amino acids. Unmatched junction bases numbered 5, after V lost 0 bases and J lost 4 bases. The chain's CDR3 is CAISESGTRSYEQYF. CDR3 DNA: TGTGCCATCAGTGAGTCGGGGACTAGGAGTTACGAGCAGTACTTC.

This chain connects TRBV6-6 to TRBJ2-7; 9 bases map to TRBD1. Per the germline V gene, CDR1 is MNHNY and CDR2 is SVGAGI (reference sequence). The length of the CDR3 is 15 residues. V was clipped by 7 bases and J by 0 bases; unmatched bases: 7. CDR3 region: CASTRTGESSYEQYF. The CDR3 nucleotides read TGTGCCAGCACCAGGACAGGGGAGAGCTCCTACGAGCAGTACTTC.

The chain couples TRBV11-2 to TRBJ2-1; D unresolved. V lost 2 bases and J 5 bases, leaving 13 bases between the germline ends. The CDR3 runs 15 residues. Looked up from germline, CDR1 is SGHAT and CDR2 is FQNNGV. The CDR3 is CASSLSSPTNNEQFF. DNA of the CDR3: TGTGCCAGCAGCTTAAGTAGCCCCACAAACAATGAGCAGTTCTTC. Full variable domain (outside the CDR3, taken from reference TRBV11-2 and TRBJ2-1): EAGVAQSPRYKIIEKRQSVAFWCNPISGHATLYWYQQILGQGPKLLIQFQNNGVVDDSQLPKDRFSAERLKGVDSTLKIQPAKLEDSAVYLCASSLSSPTNNEQFFGPGTRLTVL.

The CDR3 spells CATRRGQGQGKLFF. The CDR3 DNA follows: TGTGCCACCCGCCGTGGACAGGGGCAGGGGAAACTGTTTTTT. The V gene is TRBV10-3, the J gene TRBJ1-4; 9 bases fit TRBD1. V lost 10 bases and J lost 11; bases outside the gene matches: 14. The CDR3 has 14 residues. The germline V gene encodes CDR1 ENHRY and CDR2 SYGVKD.

This clonotype was detected once. This chain connects TRBV6-1 to TRBJ2-5; TRBD1 is a possible D gene (6 bases). The germline V and J ends were trimmed by 7 bases and 2 bases, with 14 bases remaining between them. The CDR3 is 14 amino acids. Per the germline V gene, CDR1 is MNHNS and CDR2 is SASEGT. The CDR3 DNA sequence: TGTGCCAGCATTCTACAGGGTGGGCAAGAGACCCAGTACTTC. Translating it yields CASILQGGQETQYF.

The V call is TRBV2, the J call TRBJ2-5; 9 nucleotides agree with TRBD2. V trimming: 3 bases; J trimming: 5 bases; junction bases outside the gene matches: 7. The CDR3 is made up of 15 amino acids. The germline V gene encodes CDR1 SNHLY and CDR2 FYNNEI. Here the CDR3 reads CASSEIAGAGETQYF. In nucleotides, the CDR3 is TGTGCCAGCAGTGAGATAGCGGGGGCTGGGGAGACCCAGTACTTC. The full variable domain, its missing parts supplied by reference TRBV2 and TRBJ2-5, is EPEVTQTPSHQVTQMGQEVILRCVPISNHLYFYWYRQILGQKVEFLVSFYNNEISEKSEIFDDQFSVERPDGSNFTLKIRSTKLEDSAMYFCASSEIAGAGETQYFGPGTRLLVL.